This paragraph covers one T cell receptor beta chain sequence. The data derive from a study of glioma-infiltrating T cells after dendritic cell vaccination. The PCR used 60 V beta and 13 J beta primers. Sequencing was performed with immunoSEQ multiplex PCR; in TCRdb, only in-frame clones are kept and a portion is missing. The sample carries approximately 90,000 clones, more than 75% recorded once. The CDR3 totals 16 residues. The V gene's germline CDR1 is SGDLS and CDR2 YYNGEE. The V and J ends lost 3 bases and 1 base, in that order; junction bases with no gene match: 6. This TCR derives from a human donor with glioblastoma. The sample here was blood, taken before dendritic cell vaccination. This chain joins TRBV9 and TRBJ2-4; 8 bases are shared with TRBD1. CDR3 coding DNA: TGTGCCAGCAGCGCGGACAGGGAGTTTGCCAAAAACATTCAGTACTTC. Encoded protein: CASSADREFAKNIQYF.